This T cell receptor (beta chain) was documented in a study of human T cells and chemical hapten exposure. Findings and caveats of the study: The number of TCRs over 1 in 1000 frequency stayed unchanged after DPC.

This CDR3 spans 14 amino acids. J lost 4 bases, V lost 6 bases, and 4 bases had no gene match. Germline CDR1 is ENHRY and CDR2 is SYGVKD. Time point defined: healthy volunteer bleed at 6 weeks. Whole blood, unfractionated, served as the material for total RNA extraction. On this clonotype: Its antigen remains unidentified.

Single cDNA molecules in the library carried unique molecular identifiers attached during preparation. TCRdb processed the RACE reads anew with MiXCR; each CDR3 protein has one entry. The profile shows around 80,000 distinct CDR3 sequences, about 9% of them singletons. The rearrangement joins TRBV10-3 to TRBJ1-1, with TRBD1 identical over 11 bases. The sequence derives from a male donor in good health. Some clones in this sample may be carry-over from other donors' samples. The sequenced sample consisted of whole blood. CDR3: CAISGTGGRTEAFF. In nucleotides, the CDR3 is TGTGCCATCAGCGGGACAGGGGGACGCACTGAAGCTTTCTTT.